This T cell receptor beta chain was recorded in a study of shared clonotypes between healthy human individuals (TCRdb year 2020). Regarding the complete study: The cohort included three men and a couple of women between 18 and 49 years of age. Per donor, three plates each were used for CD4 naive and CD4 memory, two for CD8 naive, and one for CD8 memory. To estimate repertoire size and how much clonotypes are shared between individuals, the study performed deep sequencing of blood TCR repertoires from 4 to 6 healthy adults. To increase sequencing depth and limit assay-specific biases, TCR repertoire library preparation and sequencing were carried out by different laboratories using diverse techniques. Each donor's leukapheresis produced roughly between roughly 0.85 and 9 billion PBMCs. The research as a whole found: Sampling was limited to blood, and TCR repertoires in tissue likely differ from TCR repertoires in blood. Compared with non-shared clonotypes, the clonotypes found in all four sorted-subset donors had higher generation probabilities. Based on pairwise subsampling, the degree of clonotype sharing among donors was expected to be affected by sequencing depth. Across a few donors, around 5.4% of naive CD4, over 3% of naive CD8, around 2.1% of memory CD4, and roughly 0.41% of memory CD8 clonotypes were shared. Estimated clonotype richness was generally larger for naive than for memory subsets. Because the study included a small number of donors, the genetic and exposure-history diversity represented was limited. Incomplete sequencing was indicated by rarefaction of sorted-subset datasets, despite the large sequencing depth.

This clone was found once. No cognate antigen has been identified for it. No much larger clonotype is one base removed from it; base qualities were not supplied. Trimming costs V 6 bases and J 1 base, and their ends lie 14 bases apart. From its cysteine to its phenylalanine, the CDR3 spans 15 amino acids. The only DNA kept is the CDR3, 45 bases in frame from the first base. For CDR1 and CDR2, the germline V gene lists SNHLY and FYNNEI. The donors were healthy, HIV-negative adults with no recently reported acute infections or vaccinations. Only Caucasian adults living in Nashville, Tennessee, USA were represented among the donors. CD4+ T cells were enriched by magnetic negative selection; naive cells were then positively selected on CD45RA, and the negative fraction formed the memory subset. Blood was obtained by leukapheresis, after which PBMCs were separated by Ficoll-Histopaque density gradient centrifugation and cryopreserved in liquid nitrogen vapor phase. Purity and quantity of every magnetically sorted T cell population were checked by analytical flow cytometry. From each sorted fraction, genomic DNA was isolated and quantified by UV absorbance on a Nanodrop 2000c.

Using the deep immunoSEQ assay, multiplex PCR amplified TCR CDR3 regions from genomic DNA. Genomic DNA extracted from each cell subset was distributed evenly over all wells of several immunoSEQ 96-well plates, and each plate served as one replicate. For sorted subsets, 200 to 250 ng of genomic DNA, equivalent to some 30,000 T cell genomes, went into each replicate PCR. The purified libraries were quantified using a Qubit 3.0 fluorometer, sized with a Bioanalyzer 2100, and then quantified again using the KAPA Library Quantification kit. A separate single-read 150-cycle Illumina NextSeq 550 flow cell was used to sequence each immunoSEQ 96-well plate. The authors' pipeline ran thus. Because the immunoSEQ output included only junctional sequences and no quality scores, the filtering could not be the same as the filtering used for full-length reads. Sequences were annotated with PyIR, a Python wrapper for IgBLAST v1.9, and V/J genes and CDR3 were assigned using IMGT germline references. Reads with weak V/J assignments (E-value above 1e-6), missing CDR3, stop codons, out-of-frame junctions, or ambiguous translated residues were removed. V3J clonotypes were defined as sequences sharing the same inferred V gene, J gene, and CDR3 amino acid sequence. The percentage overlap between two repertoires was calculated by dividing the number of shared unique clonotypes by the size of the smaller repertoire. RTK rarefaction, the Chao1 estimator, and Recon v2.1 estimates of unobserved clonotypes were used to assess repertoire richness. Generation probabilities were computed with OLGA for all TCRbeta clonotypes obtained by the gDNA method from a few donors. TCRdb took over this immuneACCESS table, retaining in-frame rearrangements with V and J assigned. Such tables are incomplete; in checked studies, under half of the missing clones stem from an unresolved V gene, and the remainder is unexplained. That table gives V, J and clone size, and the DNA gave D and trimming. For this sample there are roughly 1.4 million clones; 98% appear just once. The biggest ten clones account for roughly 0.35% of the sample.

The TCR sequence derives from a man aged 25-45 years in good health. The source material was naive CD4+ T cells sorted from blood. The cell subset or site label here, explained by the study, means: CD45RA+ positively selected. The chain employs TRBV2 and TRBJ2-3, with TRBD2 tentatively as D gene (7 bases match). The DNA is as follows: TGTGCCAGCAGCAAGGGGGGGCTTGGCACAGATACGCAGTATTTT. Its protein is CASSKGGLGTDTQYF.